The clone carrying this TCR beta chain was seen only once. Its specificity is not known. Relative to the germline gene, one junction end is altered; a read error may explain this. Clones were read by immunoSEQ multiplex PCR, and TCRdb kept only the in-frame ones, dropping some. The sample records 150,000 to 200,000 clones, around nine tenths being singletons. The data were obtained in a study of T cell responses to AZD1222 COVID-19 vaccine. Study findings and constraints: Close to half of spike-specific TCRs reportedly recognize unmutated variant regions. Compared with day 0, the breadth and depth of the Spike-specific TCR repertoire rose significantly after two doses of AZD1222. Of the AZD1222 recipients, only 5 or 6 were seropositive at baseline. Spike-spanning, vaccine-associated CD4 TCRs were dominant at 160-218 and 743-854.

Sample: peripheral blood, taken 28 days after the second dose of the MenACWY control vaccine. This sequence was found in an adult who received the MenACWY meningococcal vaccine as a control.

Written as DNA, the CDR3 is TGTGCTAGCAGCTTTGGAACAGACACTGAAGCTTTCTTT. Protein: CASSFGTDTEAFF. The gene calls are TRBV7-7 and TRBJ1-1; D gene ambiguous. CDR3 length equals 13 residues. CDR1 is SSHAT, CDR2 FNYEAQ, per germline (reference sequence). Full variable domain (remainder filled in from reference TRBV7-7 and TRBJ1-1): GAGVSQSPRYKVTKRGQDVTLRCDPISSHATLYWYQQALGQGPEFLTYFNYEAQPDKSGLPSDRFSAERPEGSISTLTIQRTEQRDSAMYRCASSFGTDTEAFFGQGTRLTVV.